This entry lists 28 T cell receptor beta chains sequenced from one sample in a study of T cells expressing NK-cell markers. TCRdb reanalyzed the 5' RACE reads, giving one entry per CDR3 protein sequence and no DNA. The sample totals 300,000 to 500,000 distinct CDR3 sequences. Specimen: blood T cells: a sorted CD56 or NKG2C T cell subset, CD4+ or CD8+ T cells, or bulk PBMC T cells (not recorded which). The receptor set was obtained from a woman aged 45-60 years in good health.

V gene TRBV20-1 combines with J gene TRBJ2-1; with no DNA, the TCRdb D assignment of TRBD2 cannot be verified. The CDR3 is made up of 15 amino acids. CDR1 DFQATT and CDR2 SNEGSKA come from the germline V gene (reference sequence). The CDR3 sequence is CSARAAAEDLGEQFF.

The chain recombines TRBV7-2 with TRBJ2-7; TCRdb calls TRBD2, which cannot be checked without DNA. CDR1 and CDR2 (germline): SGHTA, FQGNSA. The CDR3 runs to 15 residues. The chain's CDR3 is CASSLGQREADEQYF.

V and J are TRBV3-1 and TRBJ2-7; TCRdb's D call of TRBD1 is untestable without DNA. Per the germline V gene, CDR1 is LGHDT and CDR2 is YNNKEL (reference sequence). This CDR3 is built from 13 residues. This CDR3 is CASSATSGGEQYF.

V is TRBV27 and J is TRBJ2-4; lacking DNA, the TRBD2 call made by TCRdb goes unchecked. The CDR3 runs 14 residues. Per germline, CDR1 MNHEY and CDR2 SMNVEV (reference sequence). The CDR3 reads CASSSGRSKNIQYF.

J is TRBJ2-5 and V is TRBV3-1. Germline V gene lookup returns CDR1 LGHDT and CDR2 YNNKEL (reference sequence). The CDR3 is 13 residues long. The CDR3 here is CASSPRMVETQYF.

The V gene is TRBV7-9, the J gene TRBJ1-1; TCRdb's D call, TRBD1, is unchecked because there is no DNA. Germline CDR1 reads SEHNR; CDR2 reads FQNEAQ (reference sequence). This CDR3 region has 17 residues. CDR3 region: CASSLVVGGRKFPEAFF.

This chain's CDR3 is CASKRLAGRQETQYF. The rearrangement links TRBV2 to TRBJ2-5; the TCRdb call, TRBD2, lacks DNA for checking. Germline V CDR1 and CDR2: SNHLY, FYNNEI. CDR3 size: 15 residues.

This chain links TRBV6-5 with TRBJ2-7; no DNA is available, so the TRBD1 call from TCRdb remains unchecked. The germline gives CDR1 MNHEY, CDR2 SVGAGI. The length of the CDR3 is 15 residues. The CDR3: CASSSIRGATNEQYF.

This sequence joins TRBV25-1 and TRBJ1-6; TCRdb's D gene call, TRBD1, goes unchecked for lack of DNA. CDR1 is MGHDK and CDR2 is SYGVNS in the germline V gene. This CDR3 is built from 14 residues. CDR3 sequence: CASSEGTANSPLHF.

The CDR3 is CASSAVGTSGQETQYF. The genes are TRBV5-1 and TRBJ2-5; as DNA is missing, the TRBD2 call by TCRdb cannot be tested. This CDR3 is built from 16 residues. Per the germline V gene, CDR1 is SGHRS and CDR2 is YFSETQ.

The chain has TRBV12-3 or TRBV12-4 and TRBJ2-1; without DNA, the TCRdb call of TRBD1 cannot be checked. The CDR3 sequence is 13 residues long. CDR3: CASSLAGTHEQFF.

V is TRBV29-1 and J is TRBJ1-1. Per the germline V gene, CDR1 is SQVTM and CDR2 is ANQGSEA. The CDR3 sequence is 13 residues long. CDR3 in amino acids: CSVESGENTEAFF.

V and J are TRBV20-1 and TRBJ1-3; TCRdb returns TRBD1, unconfirmable since there is no DNA. Germline V gene data show CDR1 as DFQATT and CDR2 as SNEGSKA (reference sequence). This CDR3 region has 16 residues. CDR3 protein: CSAGRLEGGPGNTIYF.

The chain couples TRBV19 to TRBJ2-1; the TCRdb call, TRBD2, lacks DNA for checking. CDR1 is LNHDA, CDR2 SQIVND, per germline (reference sequence). This CDR3 is built from 14 residues. CDR3: CASRETRGYNEQFF.

The rearrangement links TRBV10-3 to TRBJ2-3; TCRdb lists TRBD1, though no DNA is available to test this call. The CDR3 has 17 amino acids. The germline V gene encodes CDR1 ENHRY and CDR2 SYGVKD. CDR3: CAISGDLGRTRTDTQYF.

The chain is built from TRBV6-6 and TRBJ2-5; the D call of TRBD1 rests on TCRdb alone, since no DNA is present to check it. CDR1 is MNHNY and CDR2 is SVGAGI in the germline V gene (reference sequence). This CDR3 region has 16 residues. The CDR3 spells CASYQSWDSSVETQYF.

The rearrangement links TRBV7-2 to TRBJ1-3; TCRdb calls TRBD1, which cannot be checked without DNA. The CDR3 spans 15 residues. Germline assignment: CDR1 SGHTA and CDR2 FQGNSA. The CDR3 reads CASRRDRSSGNTIYF.

J is TRBJ2-7 and V is TRBV15. The germline V gene has CDR1 LNHNV and CDR2 YYDKDF (reference sequence). The length of the CDR3 is 14 residues. CDR3: CATSPGVLGYEQYF.

The chain couples TRBV12-3 or TRBV12-4 to TRBJ1-1; the D gene TCRdb calls, TRBD1, cannot be checked with no DNA. CDR3 length: 14 amino acids. CDR3 protein: CASSLGHQNTEAFF.

V usage is TRBV24-1 and J usage is TRBJ2-3; TCRdb's D call, TRBD2, is unchecked because there is no DNA. CDR1 KGHDR and CDR2 SFDVKD come from the germline V gene. The CDR3 extends over 16 amino acids. The CDR3: CATSDSRREPTDTQYF.

The chain is built from TRBV10-3 and TRBJ2-3; the TCRdb call, TRBD2, lacks DNA for checking. CDR3 length equals 15 residues. Germline-derived CDR1 and CDR2 are ENHRY and SYGVKD. The CDR3 here is CAIRTSGSPFDTQYF.

This chain joins TRBV6-2 or TRBV6-3 and TRBJ2-1; TCRdb's D call, TRBD2, is unchecked because there is no DNA. The germline gives CDR1 MNHEY, CDR2 SVGEGT. This CDR3 comprises 15 residues. CDR3 in amino acids: CASSYRTSGAGEQFF.

This sequence joins TRBV7-2 and TRBJ2-1; TCRdb's assignment of TRBD2 cannot be checked, as there is no DNA. CDR3 length: 16 residues. Germline CDR1 is SGHTA and CDR2 is FQGNSA. The CDR3 spells CASSPRRTSGYNEQFF.

This sequence joins TRBV6-1 and TRBJ1-1; TCRdb calls TRBD1, which cannot be checked without DNA. The CDR3 spans 14 residues. The germline CDR1 and CDR2 sequences are MNHNS and SASEGT. The CDR3 is CASSEMTGGTEAFF.

J is TRBJ2-5 and V is TRBV27; with no DNA, the TCRdb D assignment of TRBD1 cannot be verified. Germline V gives CDR1 MNHEY, CDR2 SMNVEV (reference sequence). The CDR3 loop spans 15 amino acids. The chain's CDR3 is CASSLLGGEGETQYF.

The J gene is TRBJ2-5, the V gene TRBV9; absent DNA, TCRdb's TRBD1 call cannot be checked. Per germline, CDR1 SGDLS and CDR2 YYNGEE. The CDR3 has 16 amino acids. The CDR3: CASSVGDRGREETQYF.

CDR3 sequence: CASGGLEAGELFF. The chain carries TRBV6-4 and TRBJ2-2. Looked up from germline, CDR1 is MRHNA and CDR2 is SNTAGT. The CDR3 totals 13 residues.

J is TRBJ2-3 and V is TRBV12-3 or TRBV12-4; the D call of TRBD1 rests on TCRdb alone, since no DNA is present to check it. CDR3 length equals 15 residues. The CDR3 sequence: CASSSSTGTADTQYF.